The present T cell receptor (beta chain) was sequenced within a study of CD8 T cells in ankylosing spondylitis. Broader study findings: Disease-linked clones proved CD8+ and comparatively uncommon in peripheral blood. A motif in TCR beta, a set of under 10 highly homologous variants, appeared characteristic of ankylosing spondylitis blood. Significant enrichment of disease-linked clones was reportedly seen in matched ankylosing spondylitis synovial fluid. In the blood and synovial fluid of reactive arthritis, some motif variants had been previously reported.

Trimming took 2 bases from V and 0 from J, leaving 14 bases between them. Looked up from germline, CDR1 is DFQATT and CDR2 is SNEGSKA (reference sequence). The CDR3 is made up of 15 amino acids. A word on this clonotype: Its antigen remains unidentified.

Construction of TCR beta libraries was performed using quantitative 5'-RACE with molecular barcodes. TCRdb reprocessed the 5' RACE reads with MiXCR, giving one entry per CDR3 protein. The table records approximately 550,000 distinct CDR3 sequences, 12% of them present only once. This TCR was sampled from a male donor with ankylosing spondylitis. The V gene is TRBV20-1, the J gene TRBJ2-7; D is possibly TRBD2 (6 bases). The sample comprised blood, either unsorted or a sorted T cell fraction (not recorded which). The CDR3 sequence: CSARSGAGSSYEQYF. As DNA, the CDR3 is TGCAGTGCTAGAAGTGGGGCCGGGAGCTCCTACGAGCAGTACTTC.